This TCR beta chain was sequenced in a study of tumor-infiltrating lymphocytes in localized non-small cell lung cancer. Regarding the study as a whole: TCR sequencing covered a subset of patients with enough tissue. Technical variation could not be separated from intratumor heterogeneity here. TCRbeta sequencing showed higher T cell infiltration in tumors than uninvolved lung. IM1 and IM2 tumors showed no difference in T-cell fraction.

With respect to this clone: Its antigen is currently unknown.

CDR3 length equals 13 residues. Germline V CDR1 and CDR2: MGHRA, YSYEKL. V lost 5 bases to trimming and J lost 3 bases, with 10 bases between them. Assay used: immunoSEQ multiplex PCR; TCRdb lists only in-frame clones, some missing. The table has approximately 17,000 clones, 78% seen once; the top ten hold around 5%. The receptor comes from a human donor with non-small cell lung cancer. The sequenced sample was lung tumor tissue. The chain is built from TRBV4-1 and TRBJ1-1, with D possibly matching TRBD1 (6 bases). The CDR3 DNA follows: TGCGCCAGCAGCTGGGACATCTACACTGAAGCTTTCTTT. The encoded protein is CASSWDIYTEAFF.